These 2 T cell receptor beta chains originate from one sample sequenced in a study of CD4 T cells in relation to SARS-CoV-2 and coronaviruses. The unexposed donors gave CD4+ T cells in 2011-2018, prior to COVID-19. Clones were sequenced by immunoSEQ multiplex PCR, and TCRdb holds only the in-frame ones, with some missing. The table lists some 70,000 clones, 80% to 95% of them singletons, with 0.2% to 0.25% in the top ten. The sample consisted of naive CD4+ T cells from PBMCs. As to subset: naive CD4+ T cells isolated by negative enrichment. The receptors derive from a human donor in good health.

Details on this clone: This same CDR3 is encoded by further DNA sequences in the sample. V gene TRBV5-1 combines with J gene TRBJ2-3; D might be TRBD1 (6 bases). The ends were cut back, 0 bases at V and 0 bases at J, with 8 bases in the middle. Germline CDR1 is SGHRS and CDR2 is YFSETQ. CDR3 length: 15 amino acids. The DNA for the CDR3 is TGCGCCAGCAGCTTGGAAAGGGGGAGCACAGATACGCAGTATTTT. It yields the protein CASSLERGSTDTQYF. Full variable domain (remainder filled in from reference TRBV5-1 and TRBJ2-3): KAGVTQTPRYLIKTRGQQVTLSCSPISGHRSVSWYQQTPGQGLQFLFEYFSETQRNKGNFPGRFSGRQFSNSRSEMNVSTLELGDSALYLCASSLERGSTDTQYFGPGTRLTVL.

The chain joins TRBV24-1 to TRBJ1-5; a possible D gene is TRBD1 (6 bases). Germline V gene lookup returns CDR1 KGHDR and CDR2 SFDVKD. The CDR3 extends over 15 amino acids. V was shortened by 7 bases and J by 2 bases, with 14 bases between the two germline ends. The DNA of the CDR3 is TGTGCCACCAGGGGGGCAGGTGAGGGCAATCAGCCCCAGCATTTT. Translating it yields CATRGAGEGNQPQHF.